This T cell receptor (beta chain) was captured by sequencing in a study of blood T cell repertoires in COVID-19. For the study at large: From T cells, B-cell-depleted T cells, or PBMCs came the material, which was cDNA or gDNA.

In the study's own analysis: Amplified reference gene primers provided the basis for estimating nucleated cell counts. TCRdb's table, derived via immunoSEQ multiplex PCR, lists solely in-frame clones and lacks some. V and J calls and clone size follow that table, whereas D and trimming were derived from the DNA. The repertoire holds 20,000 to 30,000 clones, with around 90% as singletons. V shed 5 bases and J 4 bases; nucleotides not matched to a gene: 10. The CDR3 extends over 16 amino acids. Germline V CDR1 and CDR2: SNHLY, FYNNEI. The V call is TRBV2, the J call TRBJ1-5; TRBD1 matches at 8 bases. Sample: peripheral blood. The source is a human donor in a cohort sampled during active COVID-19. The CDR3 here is CASSLSGDRTNQPQHF. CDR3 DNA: TGTGCCAGCAGTCTGAGTGGGGACAGGACTAATCAGCCCCAGCATTTT.